The sequence of this T cell receptor beta chain was determined in a study of blood T cell repertoires in COVID-19. The overall study: PBMCs, B-cell-depleted T cells, or T cells were the source of the cDNA or gDNA that made up the material.

Libraries were prepared by immunoSEQ multiplex PCR; TCRdb keeps only in-frame clonotypes and omits some of them. Here the sample spans about 430,000 clones, approximately 90% being singletons. Trimming took 6 bases from V and 1 from J; bases not matched to a gene: 6. Germline loops: CDR1 SQVTM, CDR2 ANQGSEA. The CDR3 loop spans 14 amino acids. This chain links TRBV29-1 with TRBJ1-1; 9 bases map to TRBD1. The receptor was derived from a woman in her twenties or thirties with acute COVID-19. The specimen sequenced was PBMCs or T cells enriched from blood (not recorded which). This CDR3 reads CSVQQGASNTEAFF. For the CDR3, the DNA is TGCAGCGTGCAACAGGGGGCGTCGAACACTGAAGCTTTCTTT.